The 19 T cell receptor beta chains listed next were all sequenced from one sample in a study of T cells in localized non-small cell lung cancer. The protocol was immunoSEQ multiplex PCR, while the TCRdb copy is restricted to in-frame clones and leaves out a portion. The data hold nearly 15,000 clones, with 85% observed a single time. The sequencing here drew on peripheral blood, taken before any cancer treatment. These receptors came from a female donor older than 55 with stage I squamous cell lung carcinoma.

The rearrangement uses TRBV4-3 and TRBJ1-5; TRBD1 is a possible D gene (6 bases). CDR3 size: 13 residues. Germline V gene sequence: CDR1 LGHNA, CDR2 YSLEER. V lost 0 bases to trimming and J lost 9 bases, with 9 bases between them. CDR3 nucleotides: TGCGCCAGCAGCCAAGATAGGGGGGCGCCCCAGCATTTT. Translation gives CASSQDRGAPQHF.

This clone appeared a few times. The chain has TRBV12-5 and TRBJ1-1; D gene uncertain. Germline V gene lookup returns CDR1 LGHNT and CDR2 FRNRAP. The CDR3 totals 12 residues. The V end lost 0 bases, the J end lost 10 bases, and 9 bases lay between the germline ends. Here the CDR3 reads CASGLVSEGAFF. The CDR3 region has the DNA TGTGCTAGTGGTTTGGTATCGGAGGGAGCTTTCTTT.

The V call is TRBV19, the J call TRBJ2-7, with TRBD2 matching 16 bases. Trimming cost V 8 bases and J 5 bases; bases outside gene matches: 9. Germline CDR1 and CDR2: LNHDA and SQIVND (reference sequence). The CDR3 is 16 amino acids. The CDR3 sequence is CASSGLAGGPYDEQYF. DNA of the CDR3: TGTGCCAGTTCGGGACTAGCGGGAGGGCCTTACGACGAGCAGTACTTC.

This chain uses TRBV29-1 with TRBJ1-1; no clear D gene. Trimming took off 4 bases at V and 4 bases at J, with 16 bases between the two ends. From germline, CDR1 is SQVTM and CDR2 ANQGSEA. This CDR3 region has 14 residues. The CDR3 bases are TGCAGCGTTGTTTTGTCAGGAATGGGCACTGAAGCTTTCTTT. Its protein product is CSVVLSGMGTEAFF.

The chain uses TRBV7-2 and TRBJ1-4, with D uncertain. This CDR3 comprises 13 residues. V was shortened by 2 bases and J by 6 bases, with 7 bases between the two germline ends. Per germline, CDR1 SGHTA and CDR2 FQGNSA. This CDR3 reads CASSLFSDEKLFF. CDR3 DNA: TGTGCCAGCAGCTTATTTAGTGATGAAAAACTGTTTTTT.

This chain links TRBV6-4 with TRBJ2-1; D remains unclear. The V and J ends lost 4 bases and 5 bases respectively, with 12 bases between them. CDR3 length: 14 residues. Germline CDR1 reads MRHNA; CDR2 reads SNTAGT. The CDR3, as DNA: TGTGCCAGCAGTGTCCTGCCAAACGACAATGAGCAGTTCTTC. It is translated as CASSVLPNDNEQFF.

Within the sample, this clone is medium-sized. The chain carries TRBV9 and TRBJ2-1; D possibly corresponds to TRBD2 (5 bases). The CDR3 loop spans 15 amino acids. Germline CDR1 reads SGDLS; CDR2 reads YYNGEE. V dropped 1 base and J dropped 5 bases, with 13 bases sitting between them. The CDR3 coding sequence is TGTGCCAGCAGCGTATACGGGATGAACGACAATGAGCAGTTCTTC. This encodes CASSVYGMNDNEQFF.

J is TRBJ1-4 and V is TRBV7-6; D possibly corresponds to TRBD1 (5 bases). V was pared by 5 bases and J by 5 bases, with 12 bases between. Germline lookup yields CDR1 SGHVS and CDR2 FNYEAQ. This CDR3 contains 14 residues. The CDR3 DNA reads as TGTGCCAGCAGCCCCCGACAGACGAATGAAAAACTGTTTTTT. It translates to CASSPRQTNEKLFF. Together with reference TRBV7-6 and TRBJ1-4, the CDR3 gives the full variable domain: GAGVSQSPRYKVTKRGQDVALRCDPISGHVSLYWYRQALGQGPEFLTYFNYEAQQDKSGLPNDRFSAERPEGSISTLTIQRTEQRDSAMYRCASSPRQTNEKLFFGSGTQLSVL.

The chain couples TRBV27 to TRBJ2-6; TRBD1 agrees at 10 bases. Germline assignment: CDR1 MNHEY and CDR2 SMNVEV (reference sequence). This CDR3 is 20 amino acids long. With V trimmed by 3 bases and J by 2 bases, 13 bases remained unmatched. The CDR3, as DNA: TGTGCCAGCAGTTTTGGGCCCCCGGGACAGGGGTCTGCTGGGGCCAACGTCCTGACTTTC. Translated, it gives CASSFGPPGQGSAGANVLTF.

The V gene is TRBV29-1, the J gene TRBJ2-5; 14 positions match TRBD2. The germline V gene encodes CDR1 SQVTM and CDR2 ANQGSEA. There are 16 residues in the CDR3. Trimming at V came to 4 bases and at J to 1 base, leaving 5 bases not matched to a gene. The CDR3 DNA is TGCAGCGTTGGGGGACTAGCGGGAGCTATCCAAGAGACCCAGTACTTC. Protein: CSVGGLAGAIQETQYF.

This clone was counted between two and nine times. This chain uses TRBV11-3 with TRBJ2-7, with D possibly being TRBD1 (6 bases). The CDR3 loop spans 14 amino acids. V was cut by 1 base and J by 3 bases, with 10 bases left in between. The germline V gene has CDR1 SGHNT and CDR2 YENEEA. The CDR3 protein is CASSLGRQDYEQYF. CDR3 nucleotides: TGTGCCAGCAGCTTAGGTCGACAGGACTACGAGCAGTACTTC.

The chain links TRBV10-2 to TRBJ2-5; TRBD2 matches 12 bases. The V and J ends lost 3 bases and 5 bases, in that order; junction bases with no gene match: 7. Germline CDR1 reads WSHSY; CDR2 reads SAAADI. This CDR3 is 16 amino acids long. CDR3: CASSEWRLAGDETQYF. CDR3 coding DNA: TGCGCCAGCAGTGAATGGCGACTAGCGGGAGACGAGACCCAGTACTTC.

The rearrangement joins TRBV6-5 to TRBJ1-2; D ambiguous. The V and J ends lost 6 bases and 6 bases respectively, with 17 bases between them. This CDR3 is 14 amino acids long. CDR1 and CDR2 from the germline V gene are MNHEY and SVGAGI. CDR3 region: CASSHTGSGDGYTF. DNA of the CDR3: TGTGCCAGCAGCCACACGGGCAGCGGGGATGGCTACACCTTC.

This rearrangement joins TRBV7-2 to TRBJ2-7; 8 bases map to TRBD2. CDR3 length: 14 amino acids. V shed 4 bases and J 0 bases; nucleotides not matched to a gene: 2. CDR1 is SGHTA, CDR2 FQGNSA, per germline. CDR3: CASSSGLDSYEQYF. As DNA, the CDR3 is TGTGCCAGCAGCTCGGGACTAGACTCCTACGAGCAGTACTTC.

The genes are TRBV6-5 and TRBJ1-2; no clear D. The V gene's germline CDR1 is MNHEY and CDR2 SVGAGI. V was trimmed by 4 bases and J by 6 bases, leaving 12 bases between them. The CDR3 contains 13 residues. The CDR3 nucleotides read TGTGCCAGCAGTTCCCAGACCCCGGATGGCTACACCTTC. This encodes CASSSQTPDGYTF.

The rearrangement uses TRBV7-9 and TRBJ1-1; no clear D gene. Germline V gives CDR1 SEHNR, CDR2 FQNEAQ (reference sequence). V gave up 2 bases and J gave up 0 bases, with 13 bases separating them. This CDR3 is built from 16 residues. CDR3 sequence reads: CASSLIGEGLNTEAFF. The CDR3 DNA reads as TGTGCCAGCAGCTTAATCGGGGAAGGCTTGAACACTGAAGCTTTCTTT.

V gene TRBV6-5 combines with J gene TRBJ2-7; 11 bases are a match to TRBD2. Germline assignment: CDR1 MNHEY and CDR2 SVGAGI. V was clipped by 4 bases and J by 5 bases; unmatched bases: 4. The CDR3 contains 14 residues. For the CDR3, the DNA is TGTGCCAGCAGTTTTACTAGCGGGAGAAACGAGCAGTACTTC. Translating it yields CASSFTSGRNEQYF.

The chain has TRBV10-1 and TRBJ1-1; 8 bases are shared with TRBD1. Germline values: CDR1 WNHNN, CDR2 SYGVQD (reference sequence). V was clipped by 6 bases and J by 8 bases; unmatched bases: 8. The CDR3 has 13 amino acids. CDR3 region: CASRGDRSEEAFF. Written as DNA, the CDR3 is TGCGCCAGCAGAGGGGACAGGTCAGAGGAAGCTTTCTTT.

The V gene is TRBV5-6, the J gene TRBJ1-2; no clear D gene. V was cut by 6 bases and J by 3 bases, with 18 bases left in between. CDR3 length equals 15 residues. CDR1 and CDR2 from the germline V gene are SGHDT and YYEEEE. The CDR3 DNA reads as TGTGCCAGCATCCCTTCATTCACCTCCTACTATGGCTACACCTTC. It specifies CASIPSFTSYYGYTF.